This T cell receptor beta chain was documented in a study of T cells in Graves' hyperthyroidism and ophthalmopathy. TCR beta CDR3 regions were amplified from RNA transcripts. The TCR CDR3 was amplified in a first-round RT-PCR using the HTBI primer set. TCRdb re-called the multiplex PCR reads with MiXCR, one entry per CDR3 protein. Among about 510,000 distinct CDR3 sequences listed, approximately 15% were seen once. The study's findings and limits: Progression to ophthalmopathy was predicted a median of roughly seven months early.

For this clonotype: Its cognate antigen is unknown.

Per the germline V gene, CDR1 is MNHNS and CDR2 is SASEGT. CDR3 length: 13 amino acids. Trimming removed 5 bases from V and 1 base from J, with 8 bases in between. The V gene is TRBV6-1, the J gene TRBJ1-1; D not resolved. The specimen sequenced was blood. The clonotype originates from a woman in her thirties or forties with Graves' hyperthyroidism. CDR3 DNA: TGTGCCAGCAGTAACGACGCGAACACTGAAGCTTTCTTT. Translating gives CASSNDANTEAFF.